Listed here are 21 T cell receptor beta chains from one sample, sequenced in a study of OX40 agonist ivuxolimab in advanced cancers. Clones were read by immunoSEQ multiplex PCR, and TCRdb kept only the in-frame ones, dropping some. The sample lists 60,000 to 70,000 clones; roughly nine tenths were seen once. Here the sequenced sample was CD4+ or CD8+ T cells sorted from blood, taken in a trial of the OX40 agonist ivuxolimab. These receptors were obtained from an adult with an advanced solid tumor such as melanoma, head and neck, liver or kidney cancer.

The CDR3 region is CASSSLVWTEETQYF. The DNA for the CDR3 is TGTGCCAGCAGCTCCTTAGTCTGGACTGAAGAGACCCAGTACTTC. V is TRBV7-9 and J is TRBJ2-5, with D tentatively TRBD2 (5 bases). In germline, CDR1 is SEHNR, CDR2 FQNEAQ (reference sequence). V lost 4 bases and J lost 3, with 15 bases in between. There are 15 residues in the CDR3. Using reference TRBV7-9 and TRBJ2-5 for the parts outside the CDR3, the full variable domain is DTGVSQNPRHKITKRGQNVTFRCDPISEHNRLYWYRQTLGQGPEFLTYFQNEAQLEKSRLLSDRFSAERPKGSFSTLEIQRTEQGDSAMYLCASSSLVWTEETQYFGPGTRLLVL.

The chain couples TRBV2 to TRBJ2-7; 15 bases are shared with TRBD2. There are 14 residues in the CDR3. V was pared by 10 bases and J by 4 bases, with 5 bases of the junction left unmatched. The germline V gene encodes CDR1 SNHLY and CDR2 FYNNEI. CDR3 in DNA: TGTGCCACCCGGACTAGCGGGGGGGCATACGAGCAGTACTTC. As protein: CATRTSGGAYEQYF.

This clone was seen a few times. The rearrangement uses TRBV28 and TRBJ1-2; D possibly corresponds to TRBD1 (5 bases). The CDR3 contains 14 residues. With 7 bases removed from V and 5 bases from J, the gap between germline ends came to 17 bases. Germline values: CDR1 MDHEN, CDR2 SYDVKM. CDR3 residues: CASTYYRGGYGYTF. CDR3 coding DNA: TGTGCCAGCACCTATTATAGGGGTGGGTATGGCTACACCTTC.

Concerning this clone itself: Other DNA variants within this sample encode the same CDR3. The chain has TRBV6-5 and TRBJ1-6; 7 bases are a match to TRBD1. CDR1 and CDR2 (germline): MNHEY, SVGAGI. This CDR3 has 14 amino acids. V dropped 7 bases and J dropped 4; count of bases not matched to a gene: 4. CDR3 in amino acids: CASTAGQYNSPLHF. The CDR3 DNA reads TGTGCCAGCACCGCGGGACAGTATAATTCACCCCTCCACTTT.

The chain employs TRBV7-6 and TRBJ1-5; D not resolved. Germline V gene data show CDR1 as SGHVS and CDR2 as FNYEAQ. The CDR3 has 13 amino acids. V was clipped by 1 base and J by 6 bases, with 7 bases between them. The CDR3: CASSLGLGQPQHF. As DNA, the CDR3 is TGTGCCAGCAGCTTAGGTTTAGGTCAGCCCCAGCATTTT.

The chain joins TRBV27 to TRBJ2-7; weak D call: TRBD2 (6 bases). The CDR3 has 14 amino acids. V shed 3 bases and J shed 0 bases, with 9 bases lying between them. Germline loops: CDR1 MNHEY, CDR2 SMNVEV (reference sequence). CDR3 DNA: TGTGCCAGCAGTTTCGGGACTGGCTCCTACGAGCAGTACTTC. Its protein product is CASSFGTGSYEQYF.

The chain combines TRBV28 with TRBJ2-1; D remains ambiguous. Germline V gene data show CDR1 as MDHEN and CDR2 as SYDVKM. V was shortened by 5 bases and J by 1 base, with 12 bases between the two germline ends. This CDR3 comprises 15 residues. The CDR3, as DNA: TGTGCCAGCAGTGCCGCCATGAGTTCCTACAATGAGCAGTTCTTC. This gives the protein CASSAAMSSYNEQFF. Complete variable domain (other parts from reference TRBV28 and TRBJ2-1): DVKVTQSSRYLVKRTGEKVFLECVQDMDHENMFWYRQDPGLGLRLIYFSYDVKMKEKGDIPEGYSVSREKKERFSLILESASTNQTSMYLCASSAAMSSYNEQFFGPGTRLTVL.

This chain links TRBV4-2 with TRBJ2-7, with 10 bases identical to TRBD1. Germline trimming cut 1 base from V and 5 bases from J; bases unmatched to any gene: 8. The V gene's germline CDR1 is LGHNA and CDR2 YNFKEQ. The CDR3 covers 16 residues. The DNA of the CDR3 is TGTGCCAGCAGCCAAGGAGGGACAGGGGTGGGAAACGAGCAGTACTTC. Amino acids: CASSQGGTGVGNEQYF.

The rearrangement links TRBV15 to TRBJ2-1; D not resolved. Germline V gives CDR1 LNHNV, CDR2 YYDKDF (reference sequence). This CDR3 contains 15 residues. Trimming took off 0 bases at V and 3 bases at J, with 9 bases between the two ends. The CDR3 is CATSRDPTNYNEQFF. CDR3 DNA sequence: TGTGCCACCAGCAGAGACCCGACAAACTACAATGAGCAGTTCTTC. Drawing the rest from reference TRBV15 and TRBJ2-1, the complete variable domain is DAMVIQNPRYQVTQFGKPVTLSCSQTLNHNVMYWYQQKSSQAPKLLFHYYDKDFNNEADTPDNFQSRRPNTSFCFLDIRSPGLGDTAMYLCATSRDPTNYNEQFFGPGTRLTVL.

The chain uses TRBV28 and TRBJ1-2, with D tentatively TRBD1 (5 bases). The CDR3 is 12 amino acids. The V gene lost 11 bases and the J gene lost 4 bases, with 14 bases spanning the gap. CDR1 is MDHEN, CDR2 SYDVKM, per germline. CDR3 protein: CAGGTGPYGYTF. In DNA, the CDR3 is TGTGCCGGGGGAACAGGTCCCTATGGCTACACCTTC.

This rearrangement joins TRBV4-3 to TRBJ1-2; no clear D. The germline V and J ends were trimmed by 0 bases and 0 bases, with 8 bases remaining between them. The CDR3 consists of 15 residues. Germline values: CDR1 LGHNA, CDR2 YSLEER. The CDR3 DNA follows: TGCGCCAGCAGCCAAGACATAGCTACTAACTATGGCTACACCTTC. This codes for CASSQDIATNYGYTF.

The chain recombines TRBV6-1 with TRBJ1-5, with TRBD1 matching 7 bases. The germline CDR1 and CDR2 sequences are MNHNS and SASEGT. The CDR3 length is 13 residues. Trimming took 11 bases from V and 4 from J; bases not matched to a gene: 8. DNA for the CDR3: TGTGCCCTGGGACAGAGACCTAATCAGCCCCAGCATTTT. It translates to CALGQRPNQPQHF.

This chain links TRBV6-1 with TRBJ1-5; TRBD1 is a possible D gene (5 bases). Germline values: CDR1 MNHNS, CDR2 SASEGT. The ends were cut back, 4 bases at V and 6 bases at J, with 10 bases in the middle. The CDR3 sequence is 13 residues long. CDR3 protein: CASSVGGGQPQHF. The CDR3 coding sequence is TGTGCCAGCAGTGTGGGGGGGGGTCAGCCCCAGCATTTT.

The genes are TRBV19 and TRBJ2-1; 10 bases fit TRBD2. CDR3 length equals 16 residues. With 6 bases clipped from V and 9 bases from J, the junction kept 14 bases outside the gene matches. CDR1 and CDR2 from the germline V gene are LNHDA and SQIVND (reference sequence). The CDR3 is CASRTQRGGPPTEQFF. The CDR3, as DNA: TGTGCCAGTAGGACCCAGCGGGGGGGCCCCCCGACTGAGCAGTTCTTC.

In this sample, this clone turned up a few times. The J gene is TRBJ1-5, the V gene TRBV5-5, with D uncertain. The V end lost 3 bases, the J end lost 6 bases, and 19 bases lay between the germline ends. There are 16 residues in the CDR3. CDR1 is SGHKS, CDR2 YYEKEE, per germline (reference sequence). CDR3 sequence reads: CASSSHPDFSGQPQHF. The CDR3 DNA sequence: TGTGCCAGCAGCTCCCACCCGGACTTCAGTGGTCAGCCCCAGCATTTT.

This chain joins TRBV28 and TRBJ1-4, with D possibly matching TRBD1 (6 bases). The length of the CDR3 is 16 residues. Trimming left V 6 bases short and J 6 bases short, with 20 bases between. Looked up from germline, CDR1 is MDHEN and CDR2 is SYDVKM. CDR3 in DNA: TGTGCCAGCAGCTCTATGAAGACAGGCGGGGATGAAAAACTGTTTTTT. This gives the protein CASSSMKTGGDEKLFF.

The rearrangement links TRBV2 to TRBJ2-3; tentatively, D is TRBD1 (5 bases). Trimming pared 2 bases from V and 0 bases from J, leaving 12 bases between. CDR1 is SNHLY and CDR2 is FYNNEI in the germline V gene. The CDR3 consists of 16 residues. CDR3 nucleotides: TGTGCCAGCAGTGAATTACAGGTGGGAAGCACAGATACGCAGTATTTT. It encodes CASSELQVGSTDTQYF.

This chain uses TRBV11-3 with TRBJ2-1, with 7 bases lining up with TRBD2. Trimming at V came to 0 bases and at J to 9 bases, leaving 8 bases not matched to a gene. The CDR3 consists of 15 residues. CDR1 SGHNT and CDR2 YENEEA come from the germline V gene. The CDR3, as DNA: TGTGCCAGCAGCTTAGATTCGGGAGGATGGATTGAGCAGTTCTTC. Amino acid sequence: CASSLDSGGWIEQFF. Supplemented by reference TRBV11-3 and TRBJ2-1, the full variable domain reads EAGVVQSPRYKIIEKKQPVAFWCNPISGHNTLYWYLQNLGQGPELLIRYENEEAVDDSQLPKDRFSAERLKGVDSTLKIQPAELGDSAVYLCASSLDSGGWIEQFFGPGTRLTVL.

The count of this clone is one. V and J are TRBV6-1 and TRBJ1-4; a weak D match, TRBD1 (5 bases). The germline V gene has CDR1 MNHNS and CDR2 SASEGT. Deletions cut 3 bases from V and 3 bases from J, with 11 bases between. The CDR3 sequence is 15 residues long. The CDR3 nucleotides read TGTGCCAGCAGTGAGGGGGGGTTACCTAATGAAAAACTGTTTTTT. Encoded protein: CASSEGGLPNEKLFF.

The chain carries TRBV18 and TRBJ2-1; D is uncertain. Looked up from germline, CDR1 is KGHSH and CDR2 is LQKENI. V was pared by 0 bases and J by 5 bases, with 11 bases between. The CDR3 totals 15 residues. The CDR3 loop is CASSPPGRRNNEQFF. CDR3 DNA sequence: TGTGCCAGCTCACCACCGGGTAGACGCAACAATGAGCAGTTCTTC.

The V and J genes are TRBV28 and TRBJ2-6, with 8 bases identical to TRBD2. The CDR3 covers 15 residues. Germline lookup yields CDR1 MDHEN and CDR2 SYDVKM. V lost 5 bases, J lost 0 bases, and 0 bases stayed unmatched. CDR3 loop: CASSAGGSGANVLTF. For the CDR3, the DNA is TGTGCCAGCAGTGCGGGGGGCTCTGGGGCCAACGTCCTGACTTTC.